The present entry profiles one T cell receptor beta chain with its context. Its antigen is not known. These data come from a study of radiotherapy plus CTLA-4 blockade in lung cancer. About the research overall: Patients showed objective responses in 18% of cases and disease control in roughly 30%.

TCRdb keeps only in-frame clones here, not all; method: immunoSEQ multiplex PCR. Found here are roughly 100,000 clones, over 65% of them singletons; the top ten hold 2% to 3%. Those with chemo-refractory metastatic non-small-cell lung cancer were treated with focal radiation combined with CTLA-4 blockade using ipilimumab. The study, taken as a whole, reports: Clones of tumor-derived TCRs expanded in blood after radiotherapy plus ipilimumab. Increased serum interferon-beta after radiation also reportedly predicted response strongly.

CDR1 and CDR2 from the germline V gene are ENHRY and SYGVKD. The CDR3 length is 16 residues. V gave up 0 bases and J gave up 0 bases, with 11 bases separating them. Sample: peripheral blood, taken from a patient treated with radiotherapy plus ipilimumab. The TCR sequence derives from a human donor with non-small cell lung cancer that progressed on radiotherapy plus ipilimumab. Some clones in this sample may be carry-over from other donors' samples. V is TRBV10-3 and J is TRBJ1-1; D gene ambiguous. CDR3 DNA: TGTGCCATCAGTGAGTCGACTCGGCAGATGAACACTGAAGCTTTCTTT. As protein: CAISESTRQMNTEAFF.